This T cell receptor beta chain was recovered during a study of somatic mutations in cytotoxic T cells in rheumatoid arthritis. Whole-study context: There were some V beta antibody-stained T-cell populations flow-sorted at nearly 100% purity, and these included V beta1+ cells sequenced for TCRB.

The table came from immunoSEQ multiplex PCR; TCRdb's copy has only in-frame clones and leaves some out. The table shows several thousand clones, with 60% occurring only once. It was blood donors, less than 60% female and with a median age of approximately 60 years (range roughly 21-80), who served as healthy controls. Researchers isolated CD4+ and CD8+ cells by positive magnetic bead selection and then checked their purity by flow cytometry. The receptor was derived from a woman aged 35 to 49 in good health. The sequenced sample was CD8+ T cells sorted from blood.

The CDR3 here is CASSESAQPQHF. In DNA form, the CDR3 reads TGTGCCAGCAGTGAATCGGCCCAGCCCCAGCATTTT. The chain recombines TRBV6-1 with TRBJ1-5; D not resolved. The CDR3 is 12 amino acids. Germline CDR1 reads MNHNS; CDR2 reads SASEGT. V lost 2 bases and J 7 bases, leaving 6 bases between the germline ends.